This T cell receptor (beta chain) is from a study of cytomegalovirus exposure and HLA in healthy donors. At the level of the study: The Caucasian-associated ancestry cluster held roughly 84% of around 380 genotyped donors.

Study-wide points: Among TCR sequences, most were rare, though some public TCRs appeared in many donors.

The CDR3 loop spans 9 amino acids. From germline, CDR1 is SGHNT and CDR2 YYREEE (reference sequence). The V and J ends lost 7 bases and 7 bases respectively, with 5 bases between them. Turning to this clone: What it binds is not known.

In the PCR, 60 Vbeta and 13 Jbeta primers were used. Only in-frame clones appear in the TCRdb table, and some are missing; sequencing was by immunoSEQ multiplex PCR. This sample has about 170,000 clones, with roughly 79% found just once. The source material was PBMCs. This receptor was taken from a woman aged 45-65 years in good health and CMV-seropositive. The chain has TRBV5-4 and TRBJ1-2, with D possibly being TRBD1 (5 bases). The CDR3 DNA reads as TGTGCCAGCCAGGGTGGCTACACCTTC. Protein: CASQGGYTF.